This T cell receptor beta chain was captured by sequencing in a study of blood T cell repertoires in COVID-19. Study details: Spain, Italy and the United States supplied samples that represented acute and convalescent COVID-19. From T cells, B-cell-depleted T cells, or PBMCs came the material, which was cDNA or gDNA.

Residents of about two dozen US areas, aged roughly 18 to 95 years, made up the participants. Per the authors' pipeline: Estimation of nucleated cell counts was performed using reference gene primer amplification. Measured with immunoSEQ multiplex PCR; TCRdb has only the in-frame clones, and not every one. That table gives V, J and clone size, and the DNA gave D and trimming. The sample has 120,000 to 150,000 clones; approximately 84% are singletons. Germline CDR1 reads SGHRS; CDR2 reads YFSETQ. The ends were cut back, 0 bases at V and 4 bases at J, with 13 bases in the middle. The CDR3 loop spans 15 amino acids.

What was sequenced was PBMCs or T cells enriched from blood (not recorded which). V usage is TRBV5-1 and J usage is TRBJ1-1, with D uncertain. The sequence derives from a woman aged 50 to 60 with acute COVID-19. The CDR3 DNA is TGCGCCAGCAGCTTGGTAAGTTTCCCAGGCACTGAAGCTTTCTTT. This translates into CASSLVSFPGTEAFF.